These T cell receptor beta chains were read from a single sample in a study of human T cells and chemical hapten exposure. TCRdb reanalysed the RACE reads using MiXCR and keeps one entry per CDR3 protein. There are about 160,000 distinct CDR3 sequences in the sample; 25% to 35% occur only once, and roughly 2% lies in the top ten. The source was whole blood, collected in connection with sensitization to the hapten diphenylcyclopropenone (DPC). These receptor sequences come from a woman between 18 and 30 years old with alopecia areata. Some clones in this sample may be carry-over from other donors' samples. Each CDR3 is given with its conserved first and last residue. Fields, in order: clone size, D gene, V gene, J gene, CDR3 DNA, CDR3 protein. The D gene is left open where the match is weak. Size values are once, few and many counts, or a class for expanded clones, and some rows have none.

>NA|NA|TRBV7-2|TRBJ1-6
TGTGCCACCCGGGAGTCCTGGGGTTCACCCCTCCACTTT
CATRESWGSPLHF
>few|NA|TRBV7-2|TRBJ2-3
TGTGCCAGCAGCTCCCTGCCCACAGATACGCAGTATTTT
CASSSLPTDTQYF
>NA|NA|TRBV15|TRBJ1-1
TGTGCCACCAGCGGTACCACTGAAGCTTTCTTT
CATSGTTEAFF
>few|TRBD2|TRBV9|TRBJ2-5
TGTGCCAGCAGCGTAGCGGGAGGGCTCAGAGCGGAGACCCAGTACTTC
CASSVAGGLRAETQYF
>few|TRBD2|TRBV2|TRBJ2-1
TGTGCCAGCAGCTCACTAGCGGGAGGGTCACACTCCTACAATGAGCAGTTCTTC
CASSSLAGGSHSYNEQFF
>NA|NA|TRBV28|TRBJ1-5
TGTGCCAGCATCCCGGACCCGAGGAATCAGCCCCAGCATTTT
CASIPDPRNQPQHF
>NA|NA|TRBV30|TRBJ1-5
TGTGCCCGGAGTAACCCTTCGGGGACTCAGCCCCAGCATTTT
CARSNPSGTQPQHF
>few|NA|TRBV10-3|TRBJ1-5
TGTGCCATCGTACCCAGTCAGCCCCAGCATTTT
CAIVPSQPQHF
>NA|TRBD2|TRBV25-1|TRBJ2-1
TGTGCCACCACTAGCGGGGGATTGGCCAATGAGCAGTTCTTC
CATTSGGLANEQFF
>few|TRBD1|TRBV18|TRBJ1-5
TGTGCCAGCTCACCCGGGACAGGGGTTCGTCAGCCCCAGCATTTT
CASSPGTGVRQPQHF
>NA|TRBD2|TRBV28|TRBJ2-1
TGTGCCACCTTACTAGGGACTAGCGGGAGGGCCCTGGGGTTCTTC
CATLLGTSGRALGFF
>few|NA|TRBV20-1|TRBJ2-1
TGCAGTGCTCACGACAGTTCCCCCTACAATGAGCAGTTCTTC
CSAHDSSPYNEQFF
>few|NA|TRBV29-1|TRBJ1-2
TGCAGCGTGGGGGAAAAGGTTGGCTACACCTTC
CSVGEKVGYTF
>NA|NA|TRBV5-5|TRBJ2-1
TGTGCCAGCAGCACCACTAGGGACAATGAGCAGTTCTTC
CASSTTRDNEQFF
>NA|NA|TRBV4-3|TRBJ2-1
TGCGCCAGCAGCCAAGTAACACCCGGGACCTCCTACAATGAGCAGTTCTTC
CASSQVTPGTSYNEQFF
>few|NA|TRBV20-1|TRBJ1-2
TGCAGTGCTAGAGATCTCAAGGGTCCCTATGGCTACACCTTC
CSARDLKGPYGYTF
>few|TRBD1|TRBV20-1|TRBJ2-1
TGCAGTGCCTGGGGGCTGACAGGGGCGGAGTCCTACAATGAGCAGTTCTTC
CSAWGLTGAESYNEQFF
>NA|NA|TRBV7-7|TRBJ2-3
TGTGCTAGCAGCTTAGCAGTCCCAAGTACGCAGTATTTT
CASSLAVPSTQYF
>NA|NA|TRBV7-2|TRBJ1-6
TGTGCCAGCAGCTCATCCGGGACGGGGAATAATTCACCCCTCCACTTT
CASSSSGTGNNSPLHF
>NA|TRBD1|TRBV9|TRBJ1-6
TGTGCCAGCAGCGCTGGACAGGGTGATTCACCCCTCCACTTT
CASSAGQGDSPLHF
>few|NA|TRBV10-3|TRBJ2-3
TGTGCCATCAGTGAACCCAGCACAGATACGCAGTATTTT
CAISEPSTDTQYF
>NA|TRBD2|TRBV7-2|TRBJ2-7
TGTGCCAGCAGCTTAGGGACTAGCGCCACGTACGAGCAGTACTTC
CASSLGTSATYEQYF
>few|NA|TRBV29-1|TRBJ1-4
TGCAGCGTTCGAGGTCTTAATGAAAAACTGTTTTTT
CSVRGLNEKLFF
>few|NA|TRBV30|TRBJ1-6
TGTGCCTGGAGTGTAAAGCGGGGTGCGTCCTATAATTCACCCCTCCACTTT
CAWSVKRGASYNSPLHF
>NA|NA|TRBV9|TRBJ2-1
TGTGCCAGCAGCACTTACCGGGACTCTCGGTACAATGAGCAGTTCTTC
CASSTYRDSRYNEQFF
>few|NA|TRBV11-3|TRBJ1-1
TGTGCCAGCAGCTTAGGTTTGGGGCGGGACACTGAAGCTTTCTTT
CASSLGLGRDTEAFF
>NA|NA|TRBV29-1|TRBJ2-7
TGCAGCGTTGCAGACGGGACCTACGAGCAGTACTTC
CSVADGTYEQYF
>NA|NA|TRBV10-3|TRBJ2-7
TGTGCCATCAGTCCTCTCAGGGAAAGCTCCTACGAGCAGTACTTC
CAISPLRESSYEQYF
>few|NA|TRBV27|TRBJ2-1
TGTGCCAGCAGTTTCGGGGGCTACAATGAGCAGTTCTTC
CASSFGGYNEQFF
>many|TRBD2|TRBV28|TRBJ2-7
TGTGCCAGCACCCTTGGGCTAGCGGGATACGAGCAGTACTTC
CASTLGLAGYEQYF
>NA|NA|TRBV7-2|TRBJ2-7
TGTGCCAGCAGCTTAGGGCAGGAGCAGTACTTC
CASSLGQEQYF
>NA|NA|TRBV20-1|TRBJ2-1
TGCAGTGCTAGCGACAGGACTGAGCAGTTCTTC
CSASDRTEQFF
>NA|NA|TRBV29-1|TRBJ2-7
TGCAGCGTGACTGACTCCGGGACACTCTCCTACGAGCAGTACTTC
CSVTDSGTLSYEQYF
>many|TRBD1|TRBV27|TRBJ2-7
TGTGCCAGCAGTCTATCCGGGACAGGGGGCTACGAGCAGTACTTC
CASSLSGTGGYEQYF
>NA|NA|TRBV7-2|TRBJ1-3
TGTGCCAGCAGCTTTTTTCAGATGAGAAACACCATATATTTT
CASSFFQMRNTIYF
>few|TRBD1|TRBV3-1|TRBJ2-2
TGTGCCAGCAGCCTTCCCGGGACAGGGGGCCCGAACACCGGGGAGCTGTTTTTT
CASSLPGTGGPNTGELFF
>few|TRBD2|TRBV11-3|TRBJ2-7
TGTGCCAGCAGCCCGGGACTAGCGGTCCACGAGCAGTACTTC
CASSPGLAVHEQYF
>NA|NA|TRBV6-5|TRBJ2-7
TGTGCCAGCAGCCCGTCGCTCCGGACGTACGGGCAGTACTTC
CASSPSLRTYGQYF
>few|NA|TRBV21-1|TRBJ1-4
TGTGCCAGCTCCACGGTTAATGAAAAACTGTTTTTT
CASSTVNEKLFF
>few|NA|TRBV27|TRBJ1-4
TGTGCCAGCAGTTCTTGGGGTGGGCGGTTTAATGAAAAACTGTTTTTT
CASSSWGGRFNEKLFF
>NA|NA|TRBV18|TRBJ1-1
TGTGCCAGCTCACCTACAGTGGGTAGGACTGAAGCTTTCTTT
CASSPTVGRTEAFF
>NA|NA|TRBV20-1|TRBJ2-7
TGCAGTGCGCTGTCCGACCTACTCTACGAGCAGTACTTC
CSALSDLLYEQYF
>few|NA|TRBV4-1|TRBJ1-5
TGCGCCAGCAGCCGGGGAACAGGACCGAGCAATCAGCCCCAGCATTTT
CASSRGTGPSNQPQHF
>NA|NA|TRBV29-1|TRBJ2-3
TGCAGCCTACTTCTGGACGGAGTGGGGGATACGCAGTATTTT
CSLLLDGVGDTQYF
>few|TRBD2|TRBV4-2|TRBJ2-7
TGTGCCAGCAGCGCCCTAGCGGGAGAGGGAGGGTACGAGCAGTACTTC
CASSALAGEGGYEQYF
>NA|NA|TRBV6-5|TRBJ2-7
TGTGCCAGCACTCGGGACACAGGCGAGCAGTACTTC
CASTRDTGEQYF
>few|NA|TRBV7-2|TRBJ2-7
TGTGCCAGCAGCTCCGCCCTCCCCGCAAGCGAGCAGTACTTC
CASSSALPASEQYF
>once|TRBD2|TRBV4-3|TRBJ2-7
TGCGCCAGCAGCCAAGGGACTAGCGGGAGGCCCTACGAGCAGTACTTC
CASSQGTSGRPYEQYF
>few|NA|TRBV5-1|TRBJ2-7
TGCGCCAGCAGCTTGGCACAGACAGATTACCCCTACGAGCAGTACTTC
CASSLAQTDYPYEQYF
>few|NA|TRBV20-1|TRBJ2-1
TGCAGTGCTAGAGTGGGGAAGCAGTTCTTC
CSARVGKQFF
>few|NA|TRBV4-1|TRBJ1-2
TGCGCCAGCAGCCAAGATGCCAGGGGAGGCGCCTATGGCTACACCTTC
CASSQDARGGAYGYTF
>few|NA|TRBV4-1|TRBJ1-6
TGCGCCAGCAGCCAAGATCAAGGGTTTAATAATTCACCCCTCCACTTT
CASSQDQGFNNSPLHF
>NA|TRBD2|TRBV6-2/TRBV6-3|TRBJ2-7
TGTGCCGCGAGTATCCAGGCGGGAGAGGAATGGGGGCAGTACTTC
CAASIQAGEEWGQYF
>NA|NA|TRBV29-1|TRBJ1-2
TGCAGCGCGGGACCAGGGTTAGCTAACTATGGCTACACCTTC
CSAGPGLANYGYTF
>NA|NA|TRBV6-6|TRBJ1-1
TGTGCCAGCAGTCCTTTTCCCCAGGGGCGGGCTGAAGCTTTCTTT
CASSPFPQGRAEAFF
>NA|NA|TRBV12-3/TRBV12-4|TRBJ2-7
TGTGCCAGCAGTTTCGTGATTGCGGAGCAGTACTTC
CASSFVIAEQYF
>NA|NA|TRBV6-2/TRBV6-3|TRBJ1-4
TGTGCCAGCAGTTATAAAAGACCGAAGAATGAAAAACTGTTTTTT
CASSYKRPKNEKLFF